This entry features one T cell receptor beta chain sequence. Its specific antigen is unknown. Base qualities are missing; no much larger clone stands one base away. Including the terminal cysteine and phenylalanine, the CDR3 comprises 13 residues. The only DNA kept is the CDR3, 39 bases in frame from the first base. For CDR1 and CDR2, the germline V gene (reference sequence) lists MNHNY and SVGAGI. Relative to germline, V is 5 bases shorter and J is 4 bases shorter, with 10 bases between their ends. Peripheral blood CD8+ and CD4+ T cells from healthy donors, Susac syndrome patients and multiple sclerosis patients were profiled by high-throughput TCR beta sequencing. The multiple sclerosis controls were treatment-naive patients whose relapsing-remitting disease, either stable or active, fulfilled the revised McDonald criteria. Bulk CD8+ and CD4+ T cells were purified by magnetic negative isolation, while CD8+ TEMRA cells were enriched using FACS. Blood was drawn into EDTA tubes, processed within 24 hours, and PBMCs were isolated by density gradient centrifugation. PBMCs destined for TCR sequencing were cryopreserved in liquid nitrogen and later thawed in a 37 °C water bath. Purity of sorted or isolated CD4+, CD8+ and CD8+ TEMRA cells was at least 90%.

The data derive from a study of CD8 T cells in Susac syndrome (dated by TCRdb to between 2018 and 2021). Broadly, across the study: Whether CD8+ T cell activation and differentiation in Susac syndrome was antigen driven was tested using repertoire sequencing. The investigation overall reported the following: The number of individuals in the TCR sequencing and HLA analysis was acknowledged as relatively small.

RNA was extracted with the RNeasy kit and 0.5 to 1 ug was reverse transcribed using random hexamers. The immunoSEQ multiplex PCR assay, which covers 54 Vbeta and 13 Jbeta segments, was used to amplify TCR beta CDR3 regions. To correct PCR amplification bias, a synthetic template baseline was used for both primer optimization and computational correction. From the authors' description of their analysis: Reads were annotated to V, D and J genes according to IMGT and were analyzed with immunoSEQ Analyzer, with only productive sequences retained. Clonality was calculated as one minus the Shannon entropy normalized by log2 of the number of productive unique sequences. For each patient and control, public and private clones were evaluated among the 100 most prevalent clones. Clones were defined as Susac-specific when absent from the healthy and MS cohorts, from 1052 published viral clones and from other ImmuneACCESS disease sequences. Starting from the raw public reads, TCRdb applied fastp trimming at Q25, assembled clones with MiXCR and retained in-frame beta chains. Each CDR3 protein gets just one entry, which takes the most common genes and DNA from the rows behind it. TCRdb, not the original authors, processed these V and J calls. The sample table lists hundreds of thousands of distinct CDR3 sequences, 95% of them with a count of one. 0.08% to 0.095% of the sample rests with the top ten.

The sequencing input was CD4+ T cells from PBMCs. This TCR derives from a human donor with multiple sclerosis. The chain couples TRBV6-6 to TRBJ2-3, and possibly TRBD2, on 5 matching bases. The DNA is TGTGCCAGCAGTGTCCCGGGGTCAGATACGCAGTATTTT. It encodes CASSVPGSDTQYF.